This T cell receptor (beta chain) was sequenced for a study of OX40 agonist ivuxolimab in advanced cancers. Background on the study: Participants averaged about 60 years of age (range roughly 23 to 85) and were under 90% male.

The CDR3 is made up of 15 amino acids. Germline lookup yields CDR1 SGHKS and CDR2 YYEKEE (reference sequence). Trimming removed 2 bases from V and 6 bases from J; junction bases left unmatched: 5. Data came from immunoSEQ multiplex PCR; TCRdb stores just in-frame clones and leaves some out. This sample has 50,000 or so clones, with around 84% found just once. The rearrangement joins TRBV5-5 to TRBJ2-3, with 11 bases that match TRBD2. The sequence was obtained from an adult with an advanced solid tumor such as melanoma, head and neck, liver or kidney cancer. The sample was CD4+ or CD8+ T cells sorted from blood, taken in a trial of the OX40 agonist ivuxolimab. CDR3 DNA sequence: TGTGCCAGCAGCTTCCTAGCGGGAGGTGGTGATACGCAGTATTTT. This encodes CASSFLAGGGDTQYF.